The T cell receptor beta chain under discussion was sequenced for a study of cytomegalovirus exposure and HLA in healthy donors. Amplification used 60 Vbeta primers and 13 Jbeta primers. The table came from immunoSEQ multiplex PCR; TCRdb's copy has only in-frame clones and leaves some out. The table for this sample gives some 120,000 clones. This CDR3 has 14 amino acids. The ends lost 5 bases at V and 4 bases at J; junction bases unmatched: 4. In germline, CDR1 is MNHNS, CDR2 SASEGT. This sequence originates from a man aged 40-49 years in good health and CMV-seropositive. Sequences were obtained from PBMCs. The gene calls are TRBV6-1 and TRBJ1-1; the match to TRBD1 covers 10 bases. Here the CDR3 DNA reads TGTGCCAGCAGTCGGACAGGGGGGACCACTGAAGCTTTCTTT. Translated, it gives CASSRTGGTTEAFF.